The sequence of this TCR beta chain was determined in a study of memory CD8 T cells in hepatitis C reinfection. Germline lookup yields CDR1 SGHTA and CDR2 FQGNSA. The V end lost 4 bases, the J end lost 4 bases, and 9 bases lay between the germline ends. The CDR3 consists of 13 residues. Sequencing was performed with immunoSEQ multiplex PCR; in TCRdb, only in-frame clones are kept and a portion is missing. The table has about 50,000 clones, roughly 87% seen once. Details on this clone: Additional DNA sequences in this sample encode the identical CDR3.

Time point specified: late/post reinfection, 12 to 24 weeks after detection. No in vitro expansion preceded TCR sequencing of the sorted cells. Donors were people who inject drugs in the Montreal HEPCO cohort. Two donors provided sorted CD3+ CD8+ CD45RO- naive CD8 T cells at all three reinfection time points. V and J are TRBV7-2 and TRBJ2-3, with D unresolved. The sample consisted of naive CD8+ T cells sorted from blood. The sequence derives from a man aged 18-30 years with hepatitis C virus infection. CDR3 coding DNA: TGTGCCAGCAGCTCGGGTCTTTCAGATACGCAGTATTTT. It codes for CASSSGLSDTQYF.